This entry lists 11 T cell receptor beta chains sequenced from one sample in a study of tumor T cells in aggressive B-cell lymphoma. Sequenced by immunoSEQ multiplex PCR; TCRdb stores in-frame clones only, minus some. The data contain roughly 1,200 clones, roughly 86% of them singletons. Specimen: tumor tissue. The receptors here all came from an adult with diffuse large B cell lymphoma.

J is TRBJ1-2 and V is TRBV19; D not resolved. Trimming took off 3 bases at V and 3 bases at J, with 8 bases between the two ends. The CDR3 runs 13 residues. Germline CDR1 and CDR2: LNHDA and SQIVND (reference sequence). The CDR3 sequence is CASSISADYGYTF. CDR3 nucleotide sequence: TGTGCCAGTAGTATTTCTGCGGACTATGGCTACACCTTC.

CDR3 protein: CASRIRGNSPLHF. The CDR3 DNA sequence: TGTGCCAGCAGAATCAGGGGTAATTCACCCCTCCACTTT. This chain joins TRBV2 and TRBJ1-6, with a tentative D call TRBD1 (6 bases). The V and J ends lost 6 bases and 6 bases respectively, with 9 bases between them. This CDR3 is built from 13 residues. The germline gives CDR1 SNHLY, CDR2 FYNNEI. Based on the CDR3 plus reference TRBV2 and TRBJ1-6, the full variable domain is EPEVTQTPSHQVTQMGQEVILRCVPISNHLYFYWYRQILGQKVEFLVSFYNNEISEKSEIFDDQFSVERPDGSNFTLKIRSTKLEDSAMYFCASRIRGNSPLHFGNGTRLTVT.

The V gene is TRBV6-5, the J gene TRBJ2-1; 8 bases map to TRBD1. V was clipped by 8 bases and J by 4 bases; unmatched bases: 10. From germline, CDR1 is MNHEY and CDR2 SVGAGI. This CDR3 is built from 15 residues. CDR3: CASQKWDRPYNEQFF. The CDR3 nucleotides are TGTGCCAGCCAAAAATGGGACAGGCCTTACAATGAGCAGTTCTTC.

The CDR3 reads CASSMGQGDYGYTF. The CDR3 coding sequence is TGTGCCAGTAGTATGGGACAGGGGGACTATGGCTACACCTTC. The gene calls are TRBV19 and TRBJ1-2; the match to TRBD1 covers 11 bases. Trimming took 3 bases from V and 3 from J; bases not matched to a gene: 0. This CDR3 has 14 amino acids. CDR1 is LNHDA, CDR2 SQIVND, per germline (reference sequence).

The chain couples TRBV30 to TRBJ1-2; perhaps TRBD1 as D (5 bases). V shed 4 bases and J shed 6 bases, with 15 bases lying between them. The germline CDR1 and CDR2 sequences are GTSNPN and SVGIG (reference sequence). This CDR3 spans 13 amino acids. The CDR3 DNA is TGTGCCTGGAACTCTGGGGCCGGCCATGGCTACACCTTC. Protein: CAWNSGAGHGYTF.

This rearrangement joins TRBV19 to TRBJ2-4; 8 bases match TRBD1. This CDR3 is 16 amino acids long. The germline V gene encodes CDR1 LNHDA and CDR2 SQIVND (reference sequence). V lost 5 bases to trimming and J lost 9 bases; unmatched junction nucleotides: 15. In DNA form, the CDR3 reads TGTGCCAGTAGTCCCCCCCCCGGGACAGGAAGGGGCATTCAGTACTTC. It codes for CASSPPPGTGRGIQYF. The full variable domain, in which reference TRBV19 and TRBJ2-4 provide the parts outside the CDR3, is DGGITQSPKYLFRKEGQNVTLSCEQNLNHDAMYWYRQDPGQGLRLIYYSQIVNDFQKGDIAEGYSVSREKKESFPLTVTSAQKNPTAFYLCASSPPPGTGRGIQYFGAGTRLSVL.

The chain combines TRBV29-1 with TRBJ2-2; TRBD1 agrees at 9 bases. The length of the CDR3 is 14 residues. Trimming at V came to 5 bases and at J to 6 bases, leaving 7 bases not matched to a gene. Germline CDR1 reads SQVTM; CDR2 reads ANQGSEA. Here the CDR3 reads CSVYGQGYSGELFF. The CDR3 bases are TGCAGCGTTTATGGACAGGGGTATTCCGGGGAGCTGTTTTTT.

The chain is built from TRBV5-5 and TRBJ1-6; TRBD1 might be the D (5 bases). Trimming stripped 3 bases from V and 8 bases from J, with 9 bases between. The CDR3 is 13 residues long. Germline loops: CDR1 SGHKS, CDR2 YYEKEE (reference sequence). CDR3: CASSSRGDSPLHF. The CDR3 DNA follows: TGTGCCAGCAGCTCCCGGGGGGATTCACCCCTCCACTTT.

The rearrangement links TRBV27 to TRBJ1-1; D may be TRBD1 (6 bases). V lost 5 bases and J 2 bases, leaving 9 bases between the germline ends. Germline V gene sequence: CDR1 MNHEY, CDR2 SMNVEV (reference sequence). The CDR3 has 13 residues. CDR3 in DNA: TGTGCCAGCAGTCTACAGGGCAACACTGAAGCTTTCTTT. It specifies CASSLQGNTEAFF.

CDR3 region: CASSGRGLNGYTF. As DNA, the CDR3 is TGTGCCAGCAGCGGCAGGGGGCTCAATGGCTACACCTTC. The chain employs TRBV11-2 and TRBJ1-2; 8 bases line up with TRBD1. Germline V lookup: CDR1 SGHAT, CDR2 FQNNGV. V shed 5 bases, J shed 6 bases, and the junction held 5 bases outside the gene matches. The CDR3 is made up of 13 amino acids.

This chain uses TRBV2 with TRBJ2-5, with TRBD2 matching over 12 bases. The V gene's germline CDR1 is SNHLY and CDR2 FYNNEI. The CDR3 contains 15 residues. V shed 4 bases, J shed 4 bases, and the junction held 4 bases outside the gene matches. The CDR3 spells CASSGLAGEGETQYF. The CDR3 nucleotides read TGTGCCAGCAGTGGACTAGCGGGAGAAGGAGAGACCCAGTACTTC.